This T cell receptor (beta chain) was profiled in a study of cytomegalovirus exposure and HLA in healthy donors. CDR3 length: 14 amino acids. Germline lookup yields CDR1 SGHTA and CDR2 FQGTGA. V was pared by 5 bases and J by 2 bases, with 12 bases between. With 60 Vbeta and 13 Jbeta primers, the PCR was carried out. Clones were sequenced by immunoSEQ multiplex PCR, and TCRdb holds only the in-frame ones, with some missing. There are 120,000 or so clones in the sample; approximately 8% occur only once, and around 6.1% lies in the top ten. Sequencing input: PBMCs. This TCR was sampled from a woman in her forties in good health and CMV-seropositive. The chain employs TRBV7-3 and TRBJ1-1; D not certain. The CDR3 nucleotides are TGTGCCAGCAGCCCCGGACTGGAAAACACTGAAGCTTTCTTT. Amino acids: CASSPGLENTEAFF.